These 23 T cell receptor beta chains came from one sample sequenced in a study of cytomegalovirus exposure and HLA in healthy donors. Both 60 Vbeta primers and 13 Jbeta primers went into the PCR. Repertoires were generated with immunoSEQ multiplex PCR, while TCRdb's copy carries only in-frame clones and drops some. The sample lists 90,000 to 130,000 clones; around 87% were seen once. The sequenced sample was PBMCs. All receptors derive from a man aged 35-49 years in good health and CMV-seronegative.

A word on this clone: The DNA is left out, because the CDR3 cannot be placed on it with certainty; the CDR3 is given as TCRdb lists it. This chain uses TRBV2 with TRBJ2-3; TRBD2, the table's D call, lacks a check against the DNA. Germline V CDR1 and CDR2: SNHLY, FYNNEI. Ends included, the CDR3 has 13 residues. CDR3 in amino acids: CASSERVAGGSYF.

The genes are TRBV29-1 and TRBJ2-7, with TRBD1 matching 7 bases. The germline CDR1 and CDR2 sequences are SQVTM and ANQGSEA. This CDR3 is built from 14 residues. V shed 4 bases and J 6 bases; nucleotides not matched to a gene: 12. The CDR3 coding sequence is TGCAGCGTTGTAAGCCGACAGGGTGTCTCCGAGCAGTACTTC. It encodes CSVVSRQGVSEQYF.

The genes are TRBV2 and TRBJ2-5, with D possibly TRBD1 on 5 matching bases. The CDR3 is made up of 15 amino acids. Germline CDR1 is SNHLY and CDR2 is FYNNEI. Trimming took 2 bases from V and 3 from J, leaving 13 bases between them. CDR3 sequence: CASSENGAGKETQYF. The CDR3 nucleotides read TGTGCCAGCAGTGAAAATGGGGCAGGGAAAGAGACCCAGTACTTC.

A single count supports this clone. The rearrangement uses TRBV7-6 and TRBJ1-5, with 7 bases fitting TRBD1. This CDR3 region has 16 residues. V shed 5 bases, J shed 4 bases, and the junction held 11 bases outside the gene matches. Germline V CDR1 and CDR2: SGHVS, FNYEAQ. The CDR3 DNA is TGTGCCAGCAGCCGAAGGCCGGGACAGAAGAATCAGCCCCAGCATTTT. This encodes CASSRRPGQKNQPQHF.

V gene TRBV6-6 combines with J gene TRBJ1-1, with D possibly being TRBD1 (5 bases). Germline V gene lookup returns CDR1 MNHNY and CDR2 SVGAGI (reference sequence). Trimming stripped 7 bases from V and 1 base from J, with 13 bases between. The CDR3 runs 14 residues. DNA of the CDR3: TGTGCCAGCATAAGGACATTTGAGAACACTGAAGCTTTCTTT. Its protein is CASIRTFENTEAFF.

This clone came up once. The chain joins TRBV5-1 to TRBJ2-7, with D unresolved. Germline V CDR1 and CDR2: SGHRS, YFSETQ. The CDR3 has 12 amino acids. Deletions cut 2 bases from V and 3 bases from J, with 6 bases between. CDR3 amino acids: CASSLVSYEQYF. The CDR3 DNA sequence: TGCGCCAGCAGCTTAGTCAGCTACGAGCAGTACTTC.

The chain links TRBV5-4 to TRBJ1-6; no definite D call. Germline V gives CDR1 SGHNT, CDR2 YYREEE (reference sequence). The germline V and J ends were trimmed by 4 bases and 0 bases, with 11 bases remaining between them. This CDR3 spans 16 amino acids. The CDR3 here is CASSALRSSYNSPLHF. The CDR3 DNA follows: TGTGCCAGCAGCGCGCTCCGGAGCTCCTATAATTCACCCCTCCACTTT.

The CDR3 loop is CASTYRGTGELFF. The CDR3, as DNA: TGTGCCAGCACCTATAGGGGGACCGGGGAGCTGTTTTTT. The chain is built from TRBV2 and TRBJ2-2, with D possibly being TRBD1 (6 bases). The V end was cut by 7 bases, the J end by 5 bases, with 11 bases between. Germline assignment: CDR1 SNHLY and CDR2 FYNNEI. This CDR3 spans 13 amino acids.

This rearrangement joins TRBV2 to TRBJ1-5; tentatively, D is TRBD1 (6 bases). V was pared by 7 bases and J by 5 bases, with 15 bases between. Germline loops: CDR1 SNHLY, CDR2 FYNNEI. The CDR3 covers 14 residues. CDR3 amino acids: CASNPGQGHQPQHF. In nucleotides, the CDR3 is TGTGCCAGCAACCCTGGTCAGGGGCATCAGCCCCAGCATTTT.

CDR3 DNA: TGCGCCAGCAGCTGGGGACATAATGAAAAACTGTTTTTT. Translated, it gives CASSWGHNEKLFF. J is TRBJ1-4 and V is TRBV4-1; D may be TRBD1 (6 bases). The CDR3 is 13 residues long. CDR1 and CDR2 from the germline V gene are MGHRA and YSYEKL. V was cut by 5 bases and J by 4 bases, with 8 bases left in between.

This clone was seen once. The chain employs TRBV25-1 and TRBJ1-3; the D is unclear. There are 13 residues in the CDR3. V lost 7 bases, J lost 4 bases, and 11 bases lay in between. In germline, CDR1 is MGHDK, CDR2 SYGVNS. The DNA of the CDR3 is TGTGCCAGCAAGGAGGCAGGAGGAAACACCATATATTTT. Encoded protein: CASKEAGGNTIYF.

The chain employs TRBV30 and TRBJ2-7, with D possibly matching TRBD1 (6 bases). The V end lost 3 bases, the J end lost 3 bases, and 6 bases lay between the germline ends. The CDR3 runs to 11 residues. CDR1 GTSNPN and CDR2 SVGIG come from the germline V gene (reference sequence). The CDR3 spells CAWRGGYEQYF. As DNA, the CDR3 is TGTGCCTGGAGAGGGGGCTACGAGCAGTACTTC.

V gene TRBV28 combines with J gene TRBJ2-7; D is possibly TRBD2 (6 bases). The CDR3 is 13 residues long. Per the germline V gene, CDR1 is MDHEN and CDR2 is SYDVKM. The germline V and J ends were trimmed by 6 bases and 4 bases, with 13 bases remaining between them. In DNA, the CDR3 is TGTGCCAGCAGCCCAGCGGGTAGGTACGAGCAGTACTTC. This gives the protein CASSPAGRYEQYF.

This chain joins TRBV9 and TRBJ2-4; D is unresolved. The germline CDR1 and CDR2 sequences are SGDLS and YYNGEE. Between the trimmed V and J ends, which lost 3 bases and 8 bases, there was a span of 18 bases. This CDR3 comprises 15 residues. The CDR3 protein is CASSGDPGSQDIQYF. Written as DNA, the CDR3 is TGTGCCAGCAGCGGAGACCCCGGCTCCCAGGACATTCAGTACTTC.

The chain carries TRBV6-1 and TRBJ2-2; D might be TRBD2 (5 bases). The CDR3 has 12 residues. Trimming left V 7 bases short and J 6 bases short, with 9 bases between. Germline CDR1 is MNHNS and CDR2 is SASEGT. CDR3 DNA: TGTGCCAGCATCGAGCGGTCCGGGGAGCTGTTTTTT. Protein product: CASIERSGELFF.

The chain carries TRBV4-2 and TRBJ2-6; 12 nucleotides line up with TRBD2. V was pared by 0 bases and J by 2 bases, with 2 bases of the junction left unmatched. The CDR3 covers 18 residues. CDR1 is LGHNA, CDR2 YNFKEQ, per germline. CDR3: CASSQELAGGTGANVLTF. The CDR3 bases are TGTGCCAGCAGCCAAGAACTAGCGGGGGGAACTGGGGCCAACGTCCTGACTTTC.

This clone was seen a single time. The J gene is TRBJ1-3, the V gene TRBV6-1; unclear D gene. CDR3 length: 14 residues. Germline-derived CDR1 and CDR2 are MNHNS and SASEGT. Deletions cut 6 bases from V and 2 bases from J, with 11 bases between. CDR3 sequence: CASSRRVAGNTIYF. For the CDR3, the DNA is TGTGCCAGCAGCCGGAGGGTGGCTGGAAACACCATATATTTT.

The chain carries TRBV29-1 and TRBJ1-2; 8 bases map to TRBD1. The CDR3 covers 15 residues. V lost 8 bases to trimming and J lost 4 bases; unmatched junction nucleotides: 15. The germline gives CDR1 SQVTM, CDR2 ANQGSEA. This chain's CDR3 is CSSSDRDTSTYGYTF. CDR3 coding DNA: TGCAGCTCCTCGGACAGGGACACTTCGACCTATGGCTACACCTTC.

V usage is TRBV27 and J usage is TRBJ2-7, with a tentative D call TRBD1 (6 bases). Trimming removed 5 bases at V and 2 bases at J, with 13 bases between. In germline, CDR1 is MNHEY, CDR2 SMNVEV (reference sequence). The CDR3 has 14 residues. This CDR3 is CASSPVDSTYEQYF. CDR3 DNA sequence: TGTGCCAGCAGTCCTGTGGACAGCACCTACGAGCAGTACTTC.

The chain carries TRBV18 and TRBJ1-2; D remains unclear. Between the trimmed V and J ends, which lost 3 bases and 1 base, there was a span of 6 bases. The length of the CDR3 is 13 residues. The germline V gene encodes CDR1 KGHSH and CDR2 LQKENI. CDR3 protein: CASSPRGNYGYTF. DNA for the CDR3: TGTGCCAGCTCACCCCGAGGTAACTATGGCTACACCTTC.

This clone was detected once. The chain links TRBV11-2 to TRBJ1-1; 7 bases are shared with TRBD1. Germline-derived CDR1 and CDR2 are SGHAT and FQNNGV. V dropped 3 bases and J dropped 11; count of bases not matched to a gene: 6. The CDR3 length is 12 residues. This CDR3 reads CASSFRTGQAFF. Here the CDR3 DNA reads TGTGCCAGCAGCTTCCGGACAGGCCAGGCTTTCTTT.

This chain links TRBV5-1 with TRBJ2-7; 8 positions agree with TRBD1. The CDR3 has 13 amino acids. Per germline, CDR1 SGHRS and CDR2 YFSETQ. Trimming removed 3 bases from V and 4 bases from J; junction bases left unmatched: 3. The CDR3 region is CASSSGQGYEQYF. The CDR3 coding sequence is TGCGCCAGCAGCTCAGGACAGGGTTACGAGCAGTACTTC.

The rearrangement links TRBV25-1 to TRBJ1-5; D possibly corresponds to TRBD1 (5 bases). Trimming stripped 6 bases from V and 9 bases from J, with 15 bases between. The CDR3 has 13 amino acids. The germline V gene has CDR1 MGHDK and CDR2 SYGVNS. This CDR3 reads CASRAGSSGPQHF. For the CDR3, the DNA is TGTGCCAGCAGGGCAGGGTCTTCCGGGCCCCAGCATTTT.